This TCR beta chain was documented in a study of blood T cell repertoires in COVID-19. In the original processing: Amplification with reference gene primers provided the estimates of nucleated cell counts. Measured with immunoSEQ multiplex PCR; TCRdb has only the in-frame clones, and not every one. That table is the source of V, J and clone size, and D and trimming were worked out from the DNA. The sample lists tens of thousands of clones, 90% seen once, with around 3% in the top ten. This clonotype originated in a human donor in a cohort sampled during active COVID-19. The sequencing sample was made of peripheral blood.

Here the CDR3 reads CASSQGRGEQPQHF. Here the CDR3 DNA reads TGTGCCAGCAGCCAAGGCAGGGGGGAACAGCCCCAGCATTTT. V is TRBV4-2 and J is TRBJ1-5; TRBD1 aligns across 7 bases. Germline lookup yields CDR1 LGHNA and CDR2 YNFKEQ. The V gene end was trimmed by 1 base and the J gene end by 7 bases; junction bases not matched to a gene: 4. This CDR3 comprises 14 residues.